These T cell receptor beta chains were read from a single sample in a study of CD8 T cells in ankylosing spondylitis. Using its own MiXCR run on the 5' RACE reads, TCRdb lists one record per CDR3 protein. The sample holds under 250,000 distinct CDR3 sequences, approximately 24% seen once. The sequenced material came from blood, either unsorted or a sorted T cell fraction (not recorded which). These receptors originate from a male donor with ankylosing spondylitis or in good health (not recorded which). Each CDR3 is given with its conserved first and last residue. A D gene is named only where the DNA matches it firmly. Not all rows give a size; the values are once, few, many and, for expanded clones, a class.

D,size,V,J,CDR3,DNA
NA,few,TRBV20-1,TRBJ2-1,CSATKDSGAFGFF,TGCAGTGCTACCAAGGATAGCGGAGCGTTTGGGTTCTTC
NA,once,TRBV12-3/TRBV12-4,TRBJ2-1,CASSIRDLQFF,TGTGCCAGCAGTATCCGGGACCTCCAGTTCTTC
TRBD1,many,TRBV11-2,TRBJ2-1,CASSLGTGVGQFF,TGTGCCAGCAGCTTAGGGACAGGGGTCGGGCAGTTCTTC
NA,NA,TRBV7-2,TRBJ2-2,CASTAGRAGELFF,TGTGCCAGCACGGCAGGGCGGGCCGGGGAGCTGTTTTTT
TRBD2,NA,TRBV7-8,TRBJ2-1,CASSVGTSGRYLNNEQFF,TGTGCCAGCAGCGTTGGGACTAGCGGGAGGTACCTAAACAATGAGCAGTTCTTC
NA,many,TRBV11-2,TRBJ2-1,CASSLDAPGKFF,TGTGCCAGCAGCTTAGATGCGCCAGGAAAGTTCTTC
TRBD2,NA,TRBV12-5,TRBJ2-1,CASGLVRFRLAGDSLSYNEQFF,TGTGCTAGTGGTTTGGTAAGGTTTAGGCTAGCGGGAGATTCTCTCTCCTACAATGAGCAGTTCTTC
NA,NA,TRBV5-1,TRBJ2-5,CASSQRPGAQETQYF,TGCGCCAGCAGCCAGCGCCCGGGGGCCCAAGAGACCCAGTACTTC
NA,many,TRBV12-3/TRBV12-4,TRBJ2-1,CASSPTEGNYNEQFF,TGTGCCAGCAGCCCGACGGAGGGTAACTACAATGAGCAGTTCTTC
NA,NA,TRBV18,TRBJ2-3,CASSPTFKWELLTDTQYF,TGTGCCAGCTCACCAACATTCAAATGGGAACTCCTCACAGATACGCAGTATTTT
NA,many,TRBV27,TRBJ2-2,CASSFEPLAQPNTGELFF,TGTGCCAGCAGTTTTGAACCGTTGGCACAGCCGAACACCGGGGAGCTGTTTTTT
TRBD2,NA,TRBV12-3/TRBV12-4,TRBJ2-1,CASTPWGASGGEQFF,TGTGCCAGTACACCCTGGGGTGCTAGCGGGGGCGAGCAGTTCTTC
NA,few,TRBV6-5,TRBJ2-1,CASSYNDEQFF,TGTGCCAGCAGTTACAACGATGAGCAGTTCTTC
NA,few,TRBV29-1,TRBJ1-3,CSAHDSGNTIYF,TGCAGTGCCCACGATTCTGGAAACACCATATATTTT
NA,many,TRBV12-3/TRBV12-4,TRBJ2-7,CASSFRGWGFEQYF,TGTGCCAGCAGTTTTCGGGGTTGGGGGTTCGAGCAGTACTTC
NA,few,TRBV12-3/TRBV12-4,TRBJ2-3,CASSFLWGANPDTQYF,TGTGCCAGCAGTTTTCTGTGGGGCGCGAATCCAGATACGCAGTATTTT
TRBD2,few,TRBV20-1,TRBJ2-7,CSASSGGVYEQYF,TGCAGTGCCTCTAGCGGTGGAGTCTACGAGCAGTACTTC
NA,NA,TRBV20-1,TRBJ2-4,CSARDSRLLAKNIQYF,TGCAGTGCTAGAGACTCGAGACTTTTAGCCAAAAACATTCAGTACTTC
NA,many,TRBV2,TRBJ1-3,CASKQGVFPGNTIYF,TGTGCCAGCAAGCAGGGAGTTTTTCCTGGAAACACCATATATTTT
NA,few,TRBV5-6,TRBJ2-3,CASSYQGDTQYF,TGTGCCAGCAGTTACCAAGGAGATACGCAGTATTTT
NA,NA,TRBV20-1,TRBJ2-7,CSARDAGAYEQYF,TGCAGTGCTAGAGATGCGGGTGCGTACGAGCAGTACTTC
NA,NA,TRBV20-1,TRBJ2-3,CSVGDLSTDTQYF,TGCAGTGTGGGGGATCTTAGCACAGATACGCAGTATTTT
NA,few,TRBV29-1,TRBJ2-3,CSAYMKDTQYF,TGCAGCGCATACATGAAGGATACGCAGTATTTT
NA,NA,TRBV7-2,TRBJ1-6,CASTEPGSPLHF,TGTGCCAGCACCGAGCCAGGTTCACCCCTCCACTTT